This T cell receptor beta chain emerged from a study of cytomegalovirus exposure and HLA in healthy donors. Germline loops: CDR1 LGHNA, CDR2 YNFKEQ. The length of the CDR3 is 17 residues. V was clipped by 0 bases and J by 3 bases; unmatched bases: 7. This cohort consisted of healthy bone marrow donors. The PCR employed 60 Vbeta primers together with 13 Jbeta primers. Profiling relied on immunoSEQ multiplex PCR, and the TCRdb table lists in-frame clones only, not all of them. The repertoire shows more than 95,000 clones; the top ten hold about 2%. This chain connects TRBV4-2 to TRBJ1-1; 10 nucleotides align to TRBD1. Sequencing was performed on PBMCs. This clonotype was obtained from a man aged 35 to 55 in good health and CMV-seronegative. CDR3 in DNA: TGTGCCAGCAGCCAAGACGAAGTTGGGACAGGGGACACTGAAGCTTTCTTT. This translates into CASSQDEVGTGDTEAFF.